What follows describes a single T cell receptor (beta chain). Its antigen remains unknown. Between the trimmed V and J ends, which lost 1 base and 2 bases, there was a span of 11 bases. The CDR3 length is 15 residues. Germline CDR1 SGHAT, CDR2 FQNNGV. Clones were sequenced by immunoSEQ multiplex PCR, and TCRdb holds only the in-frame ones, with some missing. The sample yields roughly 450,000 clones, 75% to 95% seen once. The sample originates from a study of Ad26.COV2.S vaccination and SARS-CoV-2 variants. About the study: In the study, Ad26.COV2.S was injected intramuscularly once, or twice 56 days apart. Study-level points and caveats: Among vaccine recipients, spike-specific TCR breadth exceeded that of placebo recipients. Total T cell responses were possibly underestimated by TCR breadth and depth analyses. It was reported that spike-specific CD8+ and CD4+ T cell responses were substantially broad after vaccination.

Treatment noted: approximately 18 received Ad26.COV2.S at low or high dose, single or two shots; about 5 received placebo; per-sample allocation not given. Specimens were obtained on day 63 following the first vaccine or placebo injection. The sequence came from a person aged 18-65 years who received the Ad26.COV2.S COVID-19 vaccine or a placebo. The J gene is TRBJ1-1, the V gene TRBV11-2; perhaps TRBD1 as D (5 bases). Material: peripheral blood, obtained in a trial of Ad26.COV2.S vaccine versus placebo. CDR3 in DNA: TGTGCCAGCAGCTTAGGGGTACAGGAAAACACTGAAGCTTTCTTT. Translating gives CASSLGVQENTEAFF.